These 29 T cell receptor beta chains share one sample of origin, sequenced in a study of blood T cell repertoires in COVID-19 (dated by TCRdb to 2019 to 2021). Libraries were made using the immunoSEQ multiplex PCR assay. TCRdb provides this immuneACCESS table in a form limited to in-frame rearrangements. Some clones are lacking; in checked studies, under half of them reflect an unresolved V gene, and why the rest are absent is not known. A total of under 40,000 clones appear in this sample, 78% of them only once. 7% to 8.5% of the sample is taken by the ten largest. The specimen was peripheral blood. The receptors derive from a woman aged 60-75 years with acute or convalescent COVID-19.

This clone has a single count. The chain recombines TRBV11-2 with TRBJ1-1; D gene ambiguous. CDR3 size: 16 residues. Germline V gives CDR1 SGHAT, CDR2 FQNNGV. V gave up 3 bases and J gave up 3 bases, with 17 bases separating them. The CDR3 loop is CASSFSPVTGYTEAFF. The CDR3 bases are TGTGCCAGCAGCTTCTCCCCCGTTACGGGTTACACTGAAGCTTTCTTT.

The rearrangement uses TRBV3-1 (or the pseudogene TRBV3-2) and TRBJ1-6; 10 positions match TRBD1. The CDR3 runs to 14 residues. Germline CDR1 reads LGHDT; CDR2 reads YNNKEL (reference sequence). J was trimmed by 10 bases and V by 4 bases; bases with no gene match: 4. The CDR3 DNA reads as TGTGCCAGCAGCCCGGACAGGGGGAGCTCACCCCTCCACTTT. Its protein is CASSPDRGSSPLHF.

This sequence joins TRBV5-4 and TRBJ2-1; TRBD2 matches 10 bases. The CDR3 extends over 15 amino acids. Germline V lookup: CDR1 SGHNT, CDR2 YYREEE (reference sequence). Trimming took 2 bases from V and 3 from J; bases not matched to a gene: 2. The CDR3 protein is CASSFSGGLYNEQFF. The CDR3 region has the DNA TGTGCCAGCAGCTTTAGCGGGGGGCTCTACAATGAGCAGTTCTTC.

The chain links TRBV27 to TRBJ2-3, with a possible D match to TRBD2 (5 bases). The ends were cut back, 4 bases at V and 5 bases at J, with 10 bases in the middle. Germline CDR1 MNHEY, CDR2 SMNVEV (reference sequence). CDR3 length equals 13 residues. The DNA for the CDR3 is TGTGCCAGCAGTTCTTTGGCGGGAGATACGCAGTATTTT. This gives the protein CASSSLAGDTQYF.

The CDR3 spells CASSEGGGFSSSGANVLTF. The CDR3 region has the DNA TGTGCCAGCAGTGAAGGGGGAGGGTTTTCCAGCTCTGGGGCCAACGTCCTGACTTTC. The chain is built from TRBV6-1 and TRBJ2-6; TRBD2 matches at 7 bases. The V segment lost 1 base and the J segment 0 bases; nucleotides outside the gene matches: 9. The CDR3 has 19 residues. CDR1 is MNHNS, CDR2 SASEGT, per germline.

There are a few counts of this clone. The rearrangement joins TRBV10-3 to TRBJ1-1; D ambiguous. This CDR3 contains 12 residues. V was pared by 10 bases and J by 1 base, with 10 bases between. From germline, CDR1 is ENHRY and CDR2 SYGVKD. CDR3 in amino acids: CATSRGNTEAFF. CDR3 DNA sequence: TGTGCCACGTCCCGGGGGAACACTGAAGCTTTCTTT.

The chain recombines TRBV27 with TRBJ2-1, with D possibly being TRBD2 (6 bases). Germline CDR1 reads MNHEY; CDR2 reads SMNVEV (reference sequence). Trimming stripped 6 bases from V and 2 bases from J, with 14 bases between. This CDR3 has 15 amino acids. The CDR3 nucleotides read TGTGCCAGCAGCACCGGGACTGACACCTACAATGAGCAGTTCTTC. Translation: CASSTGTDTYNEQFF.

This clone appeared once. V gene TRBV29-1 combines with J gene TRBJ1-1; D is ambiguous. The V gene lost 6 bases and the J gene lost 1 base, with 6 bases spanning the gap. Germline V gene sequence: CDR1 SQVTM, CDR2 ANQGSEA. The CDR3 sequence is 11 residues long. This CDR3 is CSVDKNTEAFF. CDR3 coding DNA: TGCAGCGTAGACAAGAACACTGAAGCTTTCTTT. The full variable domain, completed using reference TRBV29-1 and TRBJ1-1, is SAVISQKPSRDICQRGTSLTIQCQVDSQVTMMFWYRQQPGQSLTLIATANQGSEATYESGFVIDKFPISRPNLTFSTLTVSNMSPEDSSIYLCSVDKNTEAFFGQGTRLTVV.

The chain links TRBV20-1 to TRBJ1-2, with D unclear. The germline CDR1 and CDR2 sequences are DFQATT and SNEGSKA (reference sequence). V lost 3 bases and J lost 8, with 13 bases in between. This CDR3 spans 12 amino acids. This CDR3 reads CSASPGSEGYTF. CDR3 nucleotides: TGCAGTGCTAGTCCGGGGAGCGAGGGCTACACCTTC.

The chain carries TRBV5-1 and TRBJ2-2; the match to TRBD1 covers 8 bases. J was trimmed by 7 bases and V by 0 bases; bases with no gene match: 2. Germline-derived CDR1 and CDR2 are SGHRS and YFSETQ. This CDR3 is 14 amino acids long. The CDR3 protein is CASSLATGGGELFF. The CDR3 region has the DNA TGCGCCAGCAGCTTGGCCACAGGGGGCGGGGAGCTGTTTTTT.

The chain employs TRBV10-2 and TRBJ1-4, with D uncertain. V lost 2 bases, J lost 8 bases, and 12 bases lay in between. This CDR3 has 14 amino acids. Germline lookup yields CDR1 WSHSY and CDR2 SAAADI. CDR3 amino acids: CASSEAQEAEKLFF. As DNA, the CDR3 is TGCGCCAGCAGTGAGGCGCAGGAGGCCGAAAAACTGTTTTTT.

This rearrangement joins TRBV11-2 to TRBJ2-5, with D uncertain. The V end was cut by 7 bases, the J end by 4 bases, with 16 bases between. The CDR3 extends over 14 amino acids. The germline gives CDR1 SGHAT, CDR2 FQNNGV. In DNA form, the CDR3 reads TGTGCCAGCACCCTCCTCTCGAACGGAGAGACCCAGTACTTC. Translation gives CASTLLSNGETQYF. The full variable domain, in which reference TRBV11-2 and TRBJ2-5 provide the parts outside the CDR3, is EAGVAQSPRYKIIEKRQSVAFWCNPISGHATLYWYQQILGQGPKLLIQFQNNGVVDDSQLPKDRFSAERLKGVDSTLKIQPAKLEDSAVYLCASTLLSNGETQYFGPGTRLLVL.

This rearrangement joins TRBV19 to TRBJ1-3, with D uncertain. The CDR3 has 13 residues. Germline values: CDR1 LNHDA, CDR2 SQIVND (reference sequence). The V end was cut by 8 bases, the J end by 0 bases, with 8 bases between. CDR3 in amino acids: CASGEPSGNTIYF. Here the CDR3 DNA reads TGTGCCAGTGGTGAGCCCTCTGGAAACACCATATATTTT. The whole variable domain, remainder taken from reference TRBV19 and TRBJ1-3, is DGGITQSPKYLFRKEGQNVTLSCEQNLNHDAMYWYRQDPGQGLRLIYYSQIVNDFQKGDIAEGYSVSREKKESFPLTVTSAQKNPTAFYLCASGEPSGNTIYFGEGSWLTVV.

This clone has just a few counts. The chain recombines TRBV4-1 with TRBJ2-7; 9 bases fit TRBD1. Germline V lookup: CDR1 MGHRA, CDR2 YSYEKL. The CDR3 length is 16 residues. The V segment lost 0 bases and the J segment 3 bases; nucleotides outside the gene matches: 6. As DNA, the CDR3 is TGCGCCAGCAGCCAAGACAGGGGGACAGGGAACTACGAGCAGTACTTC. It is translated as CASSQDRGTGNYEQYF.

The V call is TRBV11-2, the J call TRBJ1-1, with D maybe TRBD1 (6 bases). The CDR3 covers 16 residues. The germline V and J ends were trimmed by 4 bases and 1 base, with 16 bases remaining between them. Germline assignment: CDR1 SGHAT and CDR2 FQNNGV. The CDR3 loop reads CASSSSRGGWNTEAFF. The CDR3 coding sequence is TGTGCCAGCAGCTCGTCGCGTGGGGGCTGGAACACTGAAGCTTTCTTT. The entire variable domain, with the rest obtained from reference TRBV11-2 and TRBJ1-1, is as follows: EAGVAQSPRYKIIEKRQSVAFWCNPISGHATLYWYQQILGQGPKLLIQFQNNGVVDDSQLPKDRFSAERLKGVDSTLKIQPAKLEDSAVYLCASSSSRGGWNTEAFFGQGTRLTVV.

The chain uses TRBV11-2 and TRBJ1-3; D ambiguous. V lost 1 base to trimming and J lost 2 bases, with 9 bases between them. The CDR3 has 15 residues. Germline CDR1 is SGHAT and CDR2 is FQNNGV. The CDR3 DNA follows: TGTGCCAGCAGCTTAGCACCGGGAGCTGGAAACACCATATATTTT. Its protein is CASSLAPGAGNTIYF.

The chain uses TRBV7-2 and TRBJ1-2; D is possibly TRBD1 (6 bases). V was shortened by 1 base and J by 5 bases, with 11 bases between the two germline ends. This CDR3 comprises 14 residues. Germline V CDR1 and CDR2: SGHTA, FQGNSA. In nucleotides, the CDR3 is TGTGCCAGCAGCTTAGGCGGACAGCTATATGGCTACACCTTC. It yields the protein CASSLGGQLYGYTF.

This rearrangement joins TRBV7-9 to TRBJ1-1; TRBD1 might be the D (5 bases). Trimming cost V 1 base and J 2 bases, with 11 bases left between them. From germline, CDR1 is SEHNR and CDR2 FQNEAQ (reference sequence). The CDR3 totals 15 residues. This chain's CDR3 is CASSLGFGGNTEAFF. The CDR3 nucleotides read TGTGCCAGCAGCTTAGGATTCGGGGGAAACACTGAAGCTTTCTTT.

The chain recombines TRBV6-5 with TRBJ1-1; no clear D gene. V was cut by 4 bases and J by 2 bases, with 8 bases left in between. CDR3 size: 13 residues. The V gene's germline CDR1 is MNHEY and CDR2 SVGAGI. The CDR3 is CASSSTINTEAFF. CDR3 nucleotides: TGTGCCAGCAGTTCCACAATTAACACTGAAGCTTTCTTT.

The V call is TRBV5-8, the J call TRBJ2-7, with 8 bases identical to TRBD1. Trimming took 5 bases from V and 3 from J; bases not matched to a gene: 7. Germline V gene sequence: CDR1 SGHTS, CDR2 YDEGEE. This CDR3 has 14 amino acids. CDR3 sequence (DNA): TGTGCCAGCAGACTCGGACAGGGCGGCTACGAGCAGTACTTC. It codes for CASRLGQGGYEQYF.

The rearrangement links TRBV7-7 to TRBJ2-2; 8 bases fit TRBD2. CDR1 SSHAT and CDR2 FNYEAQ come from the germline V gene (reference sequence). The CDR3 has 16 amino acids. V was clipped by 5 bases and J by 6 bases; unmatched bases: 11. The chain's CDR3 is CASSPQSGGLSGELFF. The CDR3 DNA follows: TGTGCCAGCAGCCCCCAGTCGGGGGGGTTATCCGGGGAGCTGTTTTTT.

The rearrangement links TRBV2 to TRBJ1-2, with 9 bases aligning to TRBD1. Trimming cost V 5 bases and J 2 bases; bases outside gene matches: 6. CDR1 is SNHLY and CDR2 is FYNNEI in the germline V gene. The CDR3 is 15 residues long. The CDR3 spells CASSQGQGQNYGYTF. The CDR3 DNA is TGTGCCAGCAGTCAGGGACAGGGACAGAACTATGGCTACACCTTC. The full variable domain, in which reference TRBV2 and TRBJ1-2 provide the parts outside the CDR3, is EPEVTQTPSHQVTQMGQEVILRCVPISNHLYFYWYRQILGQKVEFLVSFYNNEISEKSEIFDDQFSVERPDGSNFTLKIRSTKLEDSAMYFCASSQGQGQNYGYTFGSGTRLTVV.

The rearrangement uses TRBV5-1 and TRBJ2-3; 10 bases are shared with TRBD1. Germline V gives CDR1 SGHRS, CDR2 YFSETQ. The CDR3 runs 15 residues. Losses at the gene ends were 4 bases for V and 6 bases for J; bases not matched to a gene: 8. This CDR3 reads CASSLGTGDSDTQYF. The CDR3 DNA sequence: TGCGCCAGCAGCCTCGGGACAGGGGATAGCGATACGCAGTATTTT.

The rearrangement joins TRBV24-1 to TRBJ2-1, with 10 bases lining up with TRBD1. Germline values: CDR1 KGHDR, CDR2 SFDVKD. The CDR3 consists of 17 residues. After removal of 3 bases from V and 7 bases from J, the junction contained 11 bases not matched to a gene. CDR3 sequence: CATSDRAAGQGRNEQFF. CDR3 bases: TGTGCCACCAGTGATCGGGCCGCGGGACAGGGGAGGAATGAGCAGTTCTTC.

The chain links TRBV5-1 to TRBJ1-4; no clear D. V was cut by 2 bases and J by 6 bases, with 11 bases left in between. This CDR3 is built from 14 residues. Germline values: CDR1 SGHRS, CDR2 YFSETQ. CDR3 bases: TGCGCCAGCAGCTTCGGGGTAACGGATGAAAAACTGTTTTTT. It translates to CASSFGVTDEKLFF.

The chain joins TRBV3-1 (or the pseudogene TRBV3-2) to TRBJ1-2; D remains unclear. The CDR3 has 14 amino acids. V lost 1 base to trimming and J lost 6 bases, with 12 bases between them. CDR1 is LGHDT and CDR2 is YNNKEL in the germline V gene (reference sequence). CDR3 amino acids: CASSQGEGKDGYTF. DNA for the CDR3: TGTGCCAGCAGCCAAGGTGAGGGTAAGGATGGCTACACCTTC.

CDR3 residues: CASSQAGIGNTIYF. CDR3 nucleotides: TGCGCCAGCAGCCAGGCGGGGATTGGAAACACCATATATTTT. The gene calls are TRBV4-1 and TRBJ1-3; D is undetermined. The germline CDR1 and CDR2 sequences are MGHRA and YSYEKL. Trimming stripped 3 bases from V and 3 bases from J, with 9 bases between. The CDR3 loop spans 14 amino acids.

The V and J genes are TRBV19 and TRBJ2-1, with 14 bases matching TRBD2. The CDR3 runs to 19 residues. Germline CDR1 is LNHDA and CDR2 is SQIVND (reference sequence). V shed 6 bases and J 7 bases; nucleotides not matched to a gene: 17. The CDR3 reads CASSPGTSGGLLGLNEQFF. The CDR3 nucleotides read TGTGCCAGTAGCCCGGGGACTAGCGGGGGCCTGCTTGGGTTGAATGAGCAGTTCTTC.

This chain connects TRBV2 to TRBJ1-6; no reliable D call. With 7 bases removed from V and 3 bases from J, the gap between germline ends came to 13 bases. There are 15 residues in the CDR3. Germline-derived CDR1 and CDR2 are SNHLY and FYNNEI. This CDR3 reads CASNEERFYNSPLHF. CDR3 bases: TGTGCCAGCAACGAAGAGAGGTTCTATAATTCACCCCTCCACTTT.